This paragraph reports one T cell receptor (beta chain). One Seattle source followed patients from active infection through their disease course. These data come from a study of blood T cell repertoires in COVID-19. Study-wide context: Both acute and convalescent COVID-19 samples were obtained from the United States, Italy and Spain. PBMCs, B-cell-depleted T cells, or T cells provided the cDNA or gDNA that made up the material.

The ends lost 6 bases at V and 3 bases at J; junction bases unmatched: 11. The CDR3 runs to 16 residues. Per germline, CDR1 SEHNR and CDR2 FQNEAQ (reference sequence). Sequencing was performed with immunoSEQ multiplex PCR; in TCRdb, only in-frame clones are kept and a portion is missing. The data contain under 250,000 clones, approximately 91% of them singletons. The sample was peripheral blood. This sequence joins TRBV7-9 and TRBJ2-1; 7 bases are a match to TRBD1. This sequence was found in a man in his fifties with COVID-19, enrolled during active disease. Here the CDR3 DNA reads TGTGCCAGCAGTCCAACACAGGGGACAAACTACAATGAGCAGTTCTTC. Translation gives CASSPTQGTNYNEQFF.